The entry below describes one T cell receptor beta chain. This specimen comes from a study of blood T cell repertoires in COVID-19. Study in general: The samples span acute and convalescent COVID-19 from the United States, Italy and Spain. PBMCs, B-cell-depleted T cells, or T cells were the source of the cDNA or gDNA that made up the material.

In the study's own analysis: It was from reference gene primer amplification that nucleated cell counts were estimated. Method: immunoSEQ multiplex PCR; TCRdb's copy keeps in-frame clones and lacks some. V and J calls and clone size are those listed in that table; D and trimming were worked out from the DNA. The data hold roughly 70,000 clones, with roughly 80% observed a single time. Losses at the gene ends were 3 bases for V and 0 bases for J; bases not matched to a gene: 11. The CDR3 length is 19 residues. Germline assignment: CDR1 MNHEY and CDR2 SVGEGT. The sequence was collected from an older woman with acute or convalescent COVID-19. The chain couples TRBV6-2 or TRBV6-3 to TRBJ2-3; 11 nucleotides align to TRBD2. Input material: peripheral blood. The CDR3 protein is CASSYLAGGPITSTDTQYF. CDR3 DNA: TGTGCCAGCAGTTATCTAGCGGGGGGACCAATAACTAGCACAGATACGCAGTATTTT.